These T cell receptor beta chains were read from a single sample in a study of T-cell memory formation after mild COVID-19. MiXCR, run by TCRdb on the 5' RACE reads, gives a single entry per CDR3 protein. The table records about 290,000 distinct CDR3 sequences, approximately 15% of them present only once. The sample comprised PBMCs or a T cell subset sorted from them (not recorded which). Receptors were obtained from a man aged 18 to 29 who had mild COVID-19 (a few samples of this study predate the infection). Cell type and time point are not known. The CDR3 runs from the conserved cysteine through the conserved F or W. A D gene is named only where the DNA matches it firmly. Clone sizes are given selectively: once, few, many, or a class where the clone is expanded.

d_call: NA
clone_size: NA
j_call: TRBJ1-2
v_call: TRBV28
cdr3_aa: CASSLIQGKGNYGYTF
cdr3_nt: TGTGCCAGCAGTTTAATCCAGGGGAAAGGCAACTATGGCTACACCTTC

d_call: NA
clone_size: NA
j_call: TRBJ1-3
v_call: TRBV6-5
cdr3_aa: CASSYLSGISGNTIYF
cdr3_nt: TGTGCCAGCAGTTACTTGTCGGGGATCTCTGGAAACACCATATATTTT

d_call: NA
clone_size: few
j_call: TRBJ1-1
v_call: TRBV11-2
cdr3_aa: CASSITENTEAFF
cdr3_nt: TGTGCCAGCAGCATTACAGAGAACACTGAAGCTTTCTTT

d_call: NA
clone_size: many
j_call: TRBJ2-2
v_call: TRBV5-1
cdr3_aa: CASSLIQGNTGELFF
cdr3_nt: TGCGCCAGCAGCTTGATACAGGGGAACACCGGGGAGCTGTTTTTT

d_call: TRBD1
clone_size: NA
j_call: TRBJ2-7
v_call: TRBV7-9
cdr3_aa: CASRPQGAGYEQYF
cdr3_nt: TGTGCCAGCAGACCGCAGGGGGCAGGCTACGAGCAGTACTTC

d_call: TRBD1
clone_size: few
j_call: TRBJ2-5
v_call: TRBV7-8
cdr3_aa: CASSMGQQETQYF
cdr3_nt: TGTGCCAGCAGCATGGGACAGCAAGAGACCCAGTACTTC

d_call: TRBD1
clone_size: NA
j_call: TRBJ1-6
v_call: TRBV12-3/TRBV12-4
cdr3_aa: CASSSRTGDSPLHF
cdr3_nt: TGTGCCAGCAGTTCGCGGACAGGCGATTCACCCCTCCACTTT

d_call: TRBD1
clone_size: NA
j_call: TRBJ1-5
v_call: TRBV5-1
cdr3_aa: CASRPDRGNQPQHF
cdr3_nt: TGCGCCAGCAGACCCGACAGGGGTAATCAGCCCCAGCATTTT

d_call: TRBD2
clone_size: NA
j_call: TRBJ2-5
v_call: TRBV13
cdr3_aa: CASSLLLAGGGETQYF
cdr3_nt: TGTGCCAGCAGCCTACTCCTAGCGGGGGGAGGAGAGACCCAGTACTTC

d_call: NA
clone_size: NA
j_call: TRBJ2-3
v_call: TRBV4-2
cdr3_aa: CASSTEAGDTQYF
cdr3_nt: TGTGCCAGCAGCACAGAAGCCGGAGATACGCAGTATTTT

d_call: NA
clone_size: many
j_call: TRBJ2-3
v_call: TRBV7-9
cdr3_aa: CASSFPGTDTQYF
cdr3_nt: TGTGCCAGCAGTTTCCCAGGCACAGATACGCAGTATTTT

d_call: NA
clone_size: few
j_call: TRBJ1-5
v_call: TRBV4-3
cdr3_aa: CASSQSDSRNQPQHF
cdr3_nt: TGCGCCAGCAGCCAGAGCGACAGTCGCAATCAGCCCCAGCATTTT

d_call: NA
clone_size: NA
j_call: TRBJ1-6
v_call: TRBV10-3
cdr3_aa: CAISESVVVQDSPLHF
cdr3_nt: TGTGCCATCAGTGAGTCGGTAGTCGTCCAGGATTCACCCCTCCACTTT

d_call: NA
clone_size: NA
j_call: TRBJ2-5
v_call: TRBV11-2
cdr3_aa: CASSPLQGWRDQYF
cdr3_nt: TGTGCCAGCAGCCCCTTGCAGGGGTGGCGGGACCAGTACTTC

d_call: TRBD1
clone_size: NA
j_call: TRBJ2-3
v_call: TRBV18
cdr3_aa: CASSPASTGGTGDTQYF
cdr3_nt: TGTGCCAGCTCACCCGCTTCGACAGGGGGCACGGGGGATACGCAGTATTTT

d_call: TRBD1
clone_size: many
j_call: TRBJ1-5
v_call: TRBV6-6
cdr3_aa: CASTLQGGGNQPQHF
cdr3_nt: TGTGCCAGCACCCTCCAGGGGGGGGGCAATCAGCCCCAGCATTTT

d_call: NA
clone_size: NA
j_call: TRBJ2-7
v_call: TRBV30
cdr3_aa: CAGEDRISDEQYF
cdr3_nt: TGTGCCGGGGAAGACAGAATATCCGACGAGCAGTACTTC

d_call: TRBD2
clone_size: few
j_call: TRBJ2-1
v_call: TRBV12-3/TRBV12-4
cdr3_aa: CASSGLAGGNYNEQFF
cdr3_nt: TGTGCCAGCAGTGGACTAGCGGGGGGGAATTACAATGAGCAGTTCTTC

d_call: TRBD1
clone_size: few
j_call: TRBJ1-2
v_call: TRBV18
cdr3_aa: CASSPTTGANYGYTF
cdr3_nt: TGTGCCAGCTCACCAACGACAGGGGCCAACTATGGCTACACCTTC